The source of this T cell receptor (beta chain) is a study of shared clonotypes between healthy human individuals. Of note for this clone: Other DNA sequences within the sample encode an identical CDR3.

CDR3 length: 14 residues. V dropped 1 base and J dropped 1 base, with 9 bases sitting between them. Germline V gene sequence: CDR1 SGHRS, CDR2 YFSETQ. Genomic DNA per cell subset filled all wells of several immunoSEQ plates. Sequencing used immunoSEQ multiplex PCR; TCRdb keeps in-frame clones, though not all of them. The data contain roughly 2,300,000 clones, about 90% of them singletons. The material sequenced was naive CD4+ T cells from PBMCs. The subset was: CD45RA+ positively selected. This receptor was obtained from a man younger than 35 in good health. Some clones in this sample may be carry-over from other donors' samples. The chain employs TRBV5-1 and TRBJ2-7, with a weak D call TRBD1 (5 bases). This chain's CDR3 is CASSLQGPSYEQYF. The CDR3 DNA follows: TGCGCCAGCAGCTTGCAGGGCCCTTCCTACGAGCAGTACTTC.